This paragraph reports one TCR beta chain. The data were taken from a study of response to subunit inactivated influenza vaccine. TCRdb called the RT-PCR reads again in MiXCR, with one record for every CDR3 protein. The sample lists hundreds of thousands of distinct CDR3 sequences, 16% seen once, with around 3% in the top ten. Specimen: CD4+ T cells sorted from PBMCs, collected around 25 months after vaccination. The origin of this receptor is a man aged 50 to 69 who received an inactivated influenza vaccine.

CDR3 sequence reads: CASSQGGLANANTGELFF. The CDR3 DNA reads TGTGCCAGCAGCCAAGGGGGACTAGCGAATGCGAACACCGGGGAGCTGTTTTTT. V is TRBV4-2 and J is TRBJ2-2; 10 positions agree with TRBD2. V shed 1 base, J shed 0 bases, and the junction held 5 bases outside the gene matches. The CDR3 length is 18 residues. Germline V gene lookup returns CDR1 LGHNA and CDR2 YNFKEQ.